The 30 T cell receptor beta chains given below trace back to one sample, sequenced in a study of blood T cells in healthy people across ages. A sample-barcoded 5' primer and a J-beta primer mix were used in a second PCR of roughly 7 to 11 cycles. TCRdb itself ran the 5' RACE reads through MiXCR, one entry per CDR3 protein. This sample has around 600,000 distinct CDR3 sequences, with roughly 48% found just once. The sample comprised blood. The receptors stem from a man older than 75 in good health.

This clonotype was observed a few times. The chain links TRBV20-1 to TRBJ1-1, with D uncertain. Per germline, CDR1 DFQATT and CDR2 SNEGSKA (reference sequence). This CDR3 comprises 13 residues. V was trimmed by 1 base and J by 1 base, leaving 7 bases between them. The CDR3: CSARGVENTEAFF. DNA of the CDR3: TGCAGTGCTAGAGGGGTGGAGAACACTGAAGCTTTCTTT.

This clonotype was seen a few times. The chain links TRBV7-3 to TRBJ2-5; 15 bases fit TRBD2. V was clipped by 5 bases and J by 4 bases; unmatched bases: 8. Per the germline V gene, CDR1 is SGHTA and CDR2 is FQGTGA. CDR3 length: 17 amino acids. This CDR3 reads CASSPGLAGGLLETQYF. As DNA, the CDR3 is TGTGCCAGCAGCCCTGGACTAGCGGGGGGGCTTTTAGAGACCCAGTACTTC.

The V gene is TRBV5-1, the J gene TRBJ2-4, with 10 bases matching TRBD2. With V trimmed by 4 bases and J by 9 bases, 16 bases remained unmatched. Germline CDR1 and CDR2: SGHRS and YFSETQ. The CDR3 runs 17 residues. This chain's CDR3 is CASSPRASGSPFCIQYF. The CDR3 coding sequence is TGCGCCAGCAGCCCGCGTGCTAGCGGGAGTCCGTTTTGCATTCAGTACTTC.

This chain joins TRBV9 and TRBJ2-1; 9 bases line up with TRBD1. The germline gives CDR1 SGDLS, CDR2 YYNGEE. This CDR3 has 18 amino acids. V lost 3 bases to trimming and J lost 0 bases; unmatched junction nucleotides: 10. This chain's CDR3 is CASSAVRTGGASYNEQFF. CDR3 DNA sequence: TGTGCCAGCAGCGCGGTCCGCACAGGGGGCGCCTCCTACAATGAGCAGTTCTTC.

The chain has TRBV7-9 and TRBJ2-7; 7 bases align to TRBD1. Germline trimming cut 6 bases from V and 12 bases from J; bases unmatched to any gene: 8. The CDR3 extends over 11 amino acids. In germline, CDR1 is SEHNR, CDR2 FQNEAQ (reference sequence). CDR3 coding DNA: TGTGCCAGCAGTGCTACAGGGGTTTTGTACTTC. Translation: CASSATGVLYF. Full variable domain (outside the CDR3, taken from reference TRBV7-9 and TRBJ2-7): DTGVSQNPRHKITKRGQNVTFRCDPISEHNRLYWYRQTLGQGPEFLTYFQNEAQLEKSRLLSDRFSAERPKGSFSTLEIQRTEQGDSAMYLCASSATGVLYFGPGTRLTVT.

V and J are TRBV20-1 and TRBJ1-2; 10 bases are shared with TRBD1. The germline CDR1 and CDR2 sequences are DFQATT and SNEGSKA (reference sequence). The CDR3 covers 13 residues. The CDR3 DNA sequence: TGCGGTGGTCGGACAGGGGGAAGGGATGGCTACACCTTC. Amino acids: CGGRTGGRDGYTF.

The chain couples TRBV20-1 to TRBJ1-4, with D perhaps TRBD1 (5 bases). CDR1 DFQATT and CDR2 SNEGSKA come from the germline V gene (reference sequence). The V end lost 3 bases, the J end lost 8 bases, and 10 bases lay between the germline ends. The length of the CDR3 is 12 residues. CDR3 residues: CSASVQGEKLFF. CDR3 in DNA: TGCAGTGCTAGTGTGCAGGGAGAAAAACTGTTTTTT.

The rearrangement uses TRBV7-9 and TRBJ2-3, with D unresolved. This CDR3 has 12 amino acids. Trimming shortened V by 2 bases and J by 5 bases, and 5 bases separated the two germline ends. Germline V lookup: CDR1 SEHNR, CDR2 FQNEAQ (reference sequence). The CDR3 sequence is CASSLHEDTQYF. The CDR3 DNA reads TGTGCCAGCAGCTTACACGAAGATACGCAGTATTTT.

This chain connects TRBV6-2 or TRBV6-3 to TRBJ1-2; D call uncertain. V lost 2 bases to trimming and J lost 3 bases, with 4 bases between them. In germline, CDR1 is MNHEY, CDR2 SVGEGT. The CDR3 spans 12 residues. CDR3 amino acids: CASSYLDYGYTF. CDR3 nucleotides: TGTGCCAGCAGTTACCTCGACTATGGCTACACCTTC.

This clonotype was seen a handful of times. The J gene is TRBJ2-1, the V gene TRBV5-1, with 13 bases fitting TRBD2. V gave up 4 bases and J gave up 5 bases; unmatched junction bases: 3. The CDR3 has 15 residues. CDR1 and CDR2 (germline): SGHRS, YFSETQ. The CDR3 nucleotides read TGCGCCAGCAGCAAAGGGACTAGCGGGGACAATGAGCAGTTCTTC. Translating gives CASSKGTSGDNEQFF.

This clonotype was seen a single time. One end of the junction is discordant with germline, which a read error may explain. The chain recombines TRBV4-1 with TRBJ1-6; the D is unclear. This CDR3 comprises 16 residues. Germline V gene lookup returns CDR1 MGHRA and CDR2 YSYEKL. The CDR3 DNA reads TGCGCCAGCAGCCTGGGAGCCGGGGAGAATAATTCACCCCTCCGCTTT. Encoded protein: CASSLGAGENNSPLRF.

This clonotype was detected a few times. The chain joins TRBV5-1 to TRBJ2-7, with D perhaps matching TRBD1 (6 bases). Germline V gene data show CDR1 as SGHRS and CDR2 as YFSETQ. With 2 bases removed from V and 3 bases from J, the gap between germline ends came to 15 bases. The CDR3 covers 15 residues. The CDR3: CASSLETGRYYEQYF. The CDR3 DNA reads TGCGCCAGCAGCTTAGAGACAGGCCGGTACTACGAGCAGTACTTC.

The chain uses TRBV12-3 or TRBV12-4 and TRBJ2-3; the D gene could be TRBD1 or TRBD2 (6 bases each). The CDR3 contains 15 residues. The V end was cut by 3 bases, the J end by 1 base, with 11 bases between. In DNA, the CDR3 is TGTGCCAGCAGTTTGAACAGGGAGGGCACAGATACGCAGTATTTT. This translates into CASSLNREGTDTQYF.

In DNA, the CDR3 is TGCGCCAGCAGCTTTACGACAGGGGGCACGGGCTACACCTTC. It encodes CASSFTTGGTGYTF. The chain is built from TRBV5-1 and TRBJ1-2; TRBD1 agrees at 10 bases. Germline V gene data show CDR1 as SGHRS and CDR2 as YFSETQ. CDR3 length equals 14 residues. The junction had 6 bases not matched to a gene; V was cut back by 2 bases and J by 8 bases.

The CDR3: CASSATGDRVIFGGYTF. For the CDR3, the DNA is TGCGCCAGCTCCGCCACAGGGGACAGGGTTATCTTCGGAGGCTACACCTTC. The rearrangement joins TRBV5-1 to TRBJ1-2; 9 bases are a match to TRBD1. Germline assignment: CDR1 SGHRS and CDR2 YFSETQ. The V and J ends lost 7 bases and 8 bases, in that order; junction bases with no gene match: 21. The length of the CDR3 is 17 residues.

The rearrangement uses TRBV5-1 and TRBJ1-6, with 11 bases aligning to TRBD1. The CDR3 is 16 amino acids. Trimming removed 0 bases from V and 6 bases from J; junction bases left unmatched: 2. In germline, CDR1 is SGHRS, CDR2 YFSETQ. The chain's CDR3 is CASSLGTGGRNSPLHF. The DNA of the CDR3 is TGCGCCAGCAGCTTGGGGACAGGGGGCCGTAATTCACCCCTCCACTTT.

This clonotype was observed a few times. V gene TRBV29-1 combines with J gene TRBJ2-5, with D perhaps matching TRBD1 or TRBD2 (5 bases each). Between the trimmed V and J ends, which lost 7 bases and 13 bases, there was a span of 22 bases. The CDR3 length is 12 residues. Germline CDR1 SQVTM, CDR2 ANQGSEA. In DNA form, the CDR3 reads TGCAGCGCCGAGGGTCAGGGCGCTTCACGGTACTTC. The encoded protein is CSAEGQGASRYF. Looking up the rest from reference TRBV29-1 and TRBJ2-5 gives the full variable domain: SAVISQKPSRDICQRGTSLTIQCQVDSQVTMMFWYRQQPGQSLTLIATANQGSEATYESGFVIDKFPISRPNLTFSTLTVSNMSPEDSSIYLCSAEGQGASRYFGPGTRLLVL.

Worth noting for this clonotype: A much larger clone lies one base from this, so it may be a read error. The gene calls are TRBV6-6 and TRBJ2-5, with TRBD2 as a possible D gene (5 bases). The CDR3 is made up of 11 amino acids. With 10 bases removed from V and 11 bases from J, the gap between germline ends came to 17 bases. Germline CDR1 reads MNHNY; CDR2 reads SVGAGI (reference sequence). This CDR3 reads CAIPLAAKQYF. The CDR3 nucleotides read TGTGCCATCCCGCTAGCAGCCAAGCAGTACTTC.

This clonotype was observed a few times. The chain recombines TRBV7-2 with TRBJ2-1; 10 nucleotides line up with TRBD2. The CDR3 spans 17 residues. Germline V gives CDR1 SGHTA, CDR2 FQGNSA. V trimming: 6 bases; J trimming: 7 bases; junction bases outside the gene matches: 15. This chain's CDR3 is CASSHKYGTSVGNEQFF. The CDR3, as DNA: TGTGCCAGCAGTCATAAGTACGGGACTAGCGTGGGGAATGAGCAGTTCTTC. Using reference TRBV7-2 and TRBJ2-1 for the parts outside the CDR3, the full variable domain is GAGVSQSPSNKVTEKGKDVELRCDPISGHTALYWYRQSLGQGLEFLIYFQGNSAPDKSGLPSDRFSAERTGGSVSTLTIQRTQQEDSAVYLCASSHKYGTSVGNEQFFGPGTRLTVL.

This clonotype was detected ten times or more. This chain joins TRBV6-5 and TRBJ1-1; 9 bases map to TRBD1. The V gene's germline CDR1 is MNHEY and CDR2 SVGAGI. The CDR3 consists of 15 residues. With V trimmed by 6 bases and J by 5 bases, 10 bases remained unmatched. The CDR3 region is CASSRSDRGGTEAFF. The CDR3 DNA reads as TGTGCCAGCAGCCGCTCGGACAGGGGTGGTACTGAAGCTTTCTTT.

The J gene is TRBJ2-1, the V gene TRBV5-6; 7 bases map to TRBD1. CDR1 and CDR2 (germline): SGHDT, YYEEEE. There are 14 residues in the CDR3. The V and J ends lost 0 bases and 6 bases, in that order; junction bases with no gene match: 3. DNA of the CDR3: TGTGCCAGCAGCTTGGTGCCAGGGGGCAATGAGCAGTTCTTC. Its translation: CASSLVPGGNEQFF.

This chain uses TRBV20-1 with TRBJ1-2; D unclear. V lost 3 bases to trimming and J lost 6 bases, with 14 bases between them. CDR1 DFQATT and CDR2 SNEGSKA come from the germline V gene (reference sequence). This CDR3 is built from 13 residues. The CDR3 nucleotides read TGCAGTGCTAGGGCCCAAGGTTCCCATGGCTACACCTTC. Amino acids: CSARAQGSHGYTF.

The genes are TRBV4-3 and TRBJ2-1; 14 nucleotides agree with TRBD2. Germline CDR1 is LGHNA and CDR2 is YSLEER. J gave up 1 base and V 4 bases, and 9 bases lay outside the gene matches. This CDR3 has 19 amino acids. CDR3 bases: TGCGCCAGCAGCCGAACCGGGACTAGCGGGAGTATGTCCTACAATGAGCAGTTCTTC. Amino acid sequence: CASSRTGTSGSMSYNEQFF.

This clonotype has only a few counts. The chain is built from TRBV12-3 or TRBV12-4 and TRBJ2-3; 9 bases map to TRBD2. The CDR3 loop spans 15 amino acids. V lost 5 bases to trimming and J lost 2 bases; unmatched junction nucleotides: 5. CDR3 coding DNA: TGTGCCAGCAGTCCGGCGGGGGGGCCCACAGATACGCAGTATTTT. Translated: CASSPAGGPTDTQYF.

The genes are TRBV11-2 and TRBJ2-1; tentatively, D is TRBD2 (5 bases). The germline gives CDR1 SGHAT, CDR2 FQNNGV. The CDR3 loop spans 16 amino acids. V shed 7 bases and J shed 13 bases, with 29 bases lying between them. In nucleotides, the CDR3 is TGTGCCAGCAAACTTGGATATGCGGCTACGAGGGAGACCCAGTTCTTC. Encoded protein: CASKLGYAATRETQFF.

The chain joins TRBV4-3 to TRBJ2-1, with D perhaps matching TRBD2 (5 bases). The CDR3 has 15 amino acids. Deletions cut 0 bases from V and 4 bases from J, with 10 bases between. Per the germline V gene, CDR1 is LGHNA and CDR2 is YSLEER. DNA of the CDR3: TGCGCCAGCAGCCAAGAATGGACGGGATACAATGAGCAGTTCTTC. Translating it yields CASSQEWTGYNEQFF.

The chain employs TRBV29-1 and TRBJ2-1; TRBD2 aligns across 11 bases. The V segment lost 7 bases and the J segment 7 bases; nucleotides outside the gene matches: 6. The CDR3 runs 13 residues. Germline CDR1 reads SQVTM; CDR2 reads ANQGSEA. This CDR3 is CSAGASGRNEQFF. In DNA, the CDR3 is TGCAGCGCGGGTGCTAGCGGGAGGAATGAGCAGTTCTTC.

The chain couples TRBV7-2 to TRBJ2-7; D perhaps matches TRBD2 (6 bases). The germline V and J ends were trimmed by 3 bases and 4 bases, with 13 bases remaining between them. CDR1 is SGHTA and CDR2 is FQGNSA in the germline V gene. The CDR3 totals 14 residues. For the CDR3, the DNA is TGTGCCAGCAGCTTTGGCGGGGTCATATACGAGCAGTACTTC. Protein product: CASSFGGVIYEQYF.

The rearrangement uses TRBV2 and TRBJ2-5; D might be TRBD1 (8 bases). The DNA end favors TRBJ2-7, so the J call may be wrong. This CDR3 has 14 amino acids. CDR1 is SNHLY, CDR2 FYNNEI, per germline. The DNA for the CDR3 is TGTGCCAGCAGTGACGCGACAGGGGAGGGCGAGCAGTACTTC. Translated, it gives CASSDATGEGEQYF.

This clonotype was picked up many times. The rearrangement links TRBV6-6 to TRBJ2-1, with 7 positions matching TRBD1. This CDR3 has 15 amino acids. Losses at the gene ends were 7 bases for V and 8 bases for J; bases not matched to a gene: 14. Germline V gives CDR1 MNHNY, CDR2 SVGAGI (reference sequence). The CDR3: CASMAGDRDGYEQFF. Written as DNA, the CDR3 is TGTGCCAGCATGGCCGGAGACAGGGATGGATATGAGCAGTTCTTC.